A selection of T cell receptor beta chains follows, all from one sample in a study of blood T cells in healthy people across ages. From the 5' RACE reads, TCRdb called clonotypes with MiXCR, one entry per CDR3 protein. The sample yields about 930,000 distinct CDR3 sequences, just under 30% seen once. These data were also reused for a study on T cells of mothers and their children.

The sequenced sample was blood. The receptor set was obtained from a woman in her forties in good health. CDR3s include the opening cysteine and the closing phenylalanine or tryptophan. A D gene is named only where the DNA matches it firmly. Clone sizes are given selectively: once, few, many, or a class where the clone is expanded.

d_gene: NA; v_gene: TRBV14; j_gene: TRBJ1-2; abundance: few; CDR3aa: CASSHLDRYYGYTF; CDR3nt: TGTGCCAGCAGCCACCTAGACCGCTACTATGGCTACACCTTC
d_gene: NA; v_gene: TRBV3-1; j_gene: TRBJ1-2; abundance: few; CDR3aa: CASSHVTGMYGYTF; CDR3nt: TGTGCCAGCAGCCATGTCACAGGGATGTATGGCTACACCTTC
d_gene: NA; v_gene: TRBV2; j_gene: TRBJ1-1; abundance: few; CDR3aa: CASTRIRGTEAFF; CDR3nt: TGTGCCAGTACGAGGATTAGGGGCACTGAAGCTTTCTTT
d_gene: TRBD1; v_gene: TRBV28; j_gene: TRBJ1-5; abundance: few; CDR3aa: CASSRQGAYSNQPQHF; CDR3nt: TGTGCCAGCAGTAGACAGGGGGCATATAGCAATCAGCCCCAGCATTTT
d_gene: NA; v_gene: TRBV7-2; j_gene: TRBJ2-7; abundance: few; CDR3aa: CASSLLLGGLLYEQYF; CDR3nt: TGTGCCAGCAGCTTACTTCTCGGCGGACTACTCTACGAGCAGTACTTC
d_gene: NA; v_gene: TRBV9; j_gene: TRBJ2-1; abundance: few; CDR3aa: CASSIRTPDSYNEQFF; CDR3nt: TGTGCCAGCAGCATTCGGACTCCCGACTCCTACAATGAGCAGTTCTTC
d_gene: NA; v_gene: TRBV3-1; j_gene: TRBJ1-1; abundance: few; CDR3aa: CASSHGGPGAFF; CDR3nt: TGTGCCAGCAGCCATGGAGGGCCGGGGGCTTTCTTT
d_gene: NA; v_gene: TRBV10-3; j_gene: TRBJ1-2; abundance: NA; CDR3aa: CAISDTGPVGGYTF; CDR3nt: TGTGCCATCAGTGATACGGGCCCCGTAGGGGGCTACACCTTC
d_gene: NA; v_gene: TRBV7-2; j_gene: TRBJ2-5; abundance: many; CDR3aa: CASSPMWGSGTQYF; CDR3nt: TGTGCCAGCAGCCCTATGTGGGGTTCAGGGACCCAGTACTTC
d_gene: TRBD1; v_gene: TRBV5-1; j_gene: TRBJ2-7; abundance: NA; CDR3aa: CASSTTTGRNEQYF; CDR3nt: TGCGCCAGCAGTACGACGACAGGGAGAAACGAGCAGTACTTC
d_gene: NA; v_gene: TRBV19; j_gene: TRBJ2-1; abundance: NA; CDR3aa: CASSTRGSYNEQFF; CDR3nt: TGTGCCAGTAGTACCCGAGGATCATACAATGAGCAGTTCTTC
d_gene: NA; v_gene: TRBV20-1; j_gene: TRBJ2-5; abundance: many; CDR3aa: CSARMASTLQYF; CDR3nt: TGCAGTGCTAGAATGGCTAGCACTCTGCAGTACTTC
d_gene: NA; v_gene: TRBV12-3/TRBV12-4; j_gene: TRBJ2-1; abundance: many; CDR3aa: CASSPLGVNEQFF; CDR3nt: TGTGCCAGCAGTCCTCTTGGGGTCAATGAGCAGTTCTTC
d_gene: TRBD2; v_gene: TRBV6-1; j_gene: TRBJ2-7; abundance: few; CDR3aa: CASSEELAGISYEQYF; CDR3nt: TGTGCCAGCAGTGAAGAACTAGCGGGGATATCCTACGAGCAGTACTTC
d_gene: NA; v_gene: TRBV3-1; j_gene: TRBJ2-7; abundance: few; CDR3aa: CASSHEVGDSEQYF; CDR3nt: TGTGCCAGCAGCCATGAAGTGGGGGATTCCGAGCAGTACTTC
d_gene: NA; v_gene: TRBV7-2; j_gene: TRBJ2-3; abundance: NA; CDR3aa: CASSFARVSTDTQYF; CDR3nt: TGTGCCAGCAGCTTCGCCAGGGTTAGCACAGATACGCAGTATTTT
d_gene: NA; v_gene: TRBV5-5; j_gene: TRBJ1-1; abundance: NA; CDR3aa: CASMLTESTEAFF; CDR3nt: TGTGCCAGCATGCTAACAGAGAGCACTGAAGCTTTCTTT
d_gene: NA; v_gene: TRBV20-1; j_gene: TRBJ1-4; abundance: NA; CDR3aa: CSATLGHPSTNEKLFF; CDR3nt: TGCAGTGCTACTCTCGGACATCCGTCAACTAATGAAAAACTGTTTTTT
d_gene: TRBD1; v_gene: TRBV3-1; j_gene: TRBJ1-2; abundance: NA; CDR3aa: CASSHVGTGVYGYTF; CDR3nt: TGTGCCAGCAGCCATGTAGGGACAGGCGTCTATGGCTACACCTTC
d_gene: TRBD1; v_gene: TRBV6-2/TRBV6-3; j_gene: TRBJ2-1; abundance: NA; CDR3aa: CASIPGTGFTNEQFF; CDR3nt: TGTGCCAGCATCCCAGGGACAGGGTTTACCAATGAGCAGTTCTTC
d_gene: TRBD1; v_gene: TRBV5-1; j_gene: TRBJ1-2; abundance: few; CDR3aa: CASSPSDRLYGYTF; CDR3nt: TGCGCCAGCAGCCCCTCGGACAGGCTCTATGGCTACACCTTC
d_gene: NA; v_gene: TRBV5-1; j_gene: TRBJ1-1; abundance: NA; CDR3aa: CASRWANTEAFF; CDR3nt: TGCGCCAGCAGGTGGGCGAACACTGAAGCTTTCTTT
d_gene: TRBD2; v_gene: TRBV7-2; j_gene: TRBJ2-7; abundance: many; CDR3aa: CASSLAGGYSSYEQYF; CDR3nt: TGTGCCAGCAGCTTGGCGGGGGGTTATAGCTCCTACGAGCAGTACTTC
d_gene: NA; v_gene: TRBV2; j_gene: TRBJ1-2; abundance: many; CDR3aa: CASTPEEDYGYTF; CDR3nt: TGTGCCAGCACCCCAGAGGAGGACTATGGCTACACCTTC
d_gene: NA; v_gene: TRBV7-2; j_gene: TRBJ1-2; abundance: once; CDR3aa: CASSLASKYGYTF; CDR3nt: TGTGCCAGCAGCTTAGCGTCGAAGTATGGCTACACCTTC
d_gene: NA; v_gene: TRBV20-1; j_gene: TRBJ1-1; abundance: NA; CDR3aa: CSAKTGWLTSNTEAFF; CDR3nt: TGCAGTGCTAAAACAGGCTGGTTAACCTCGAACACTGAAGCTTTCTTT
d_gene: NA; v_gene: TRBV27; j_gene: TRBJ1-1; abundance: few; CDR3aa: CASRPGETEAFF; CDR3nt: TGTGCCAGCAGGCCAGGGGAGACTGAAGCTTTCTTT
d_gene: NA; v_gene: TRBV6-1; j_gene: TRBJ2-5; abundance: few; CDR3aa: CASRRYRRGWEPETQYF; CDR3nt: TGTGCCAGCAGGCGTTATAGACGGGGATGGGAACCGGAGACCCAGTACTTC
d_gene: TRBD1; v_gene: TRBV5-1; j_gene: TRBJ2-7; abundance: few; CDR3aa: CASSTRTGGARQYF; CDR3nt: TGCGCCAGCAGCACCCGGACAGGGGGCGCCCGGCAGTACTTC
d_gene: TRBD1; v_gene: TRBV5-6; j_gene: TRBJ1-2; abundance: many; CDR3aa: CASSSGGFGYTF; CDR3nt: TGTGCCAGCAGCTCAGGGGGGTTTGGCTACACCTTC
d_gene: NA; v_gene: TRBV4-3; j_gene: TRBJ1-5; abundance: few; CDR3aa: CASSQDRAGGNQPQHF; CDR3nt: TGCGCCAGCAGCCAAGATAGGGCTGGCGGCAATCAGCCCCAGCATTTT
d_gene: NA; v_gene: TRBV12-3/TRBV12-4; j_gene: TRBJ2-5; abundance: NA; CDR3aa: CASSLRGALRETQYF; CDR3nt: TGTGCCAGCAGTTTAAGAGGGGCGCTACGAGAGACCCAGTACTTC
d_gene: NA; v_gene: TRBV7-3; j_gene: TRBJ2-2; abundance: few; CDR3aa: CASSLGASNTGELFF; CDR3nt: TGTGCCAGCAGCTTGGGAGCCTCGAACACCGGGGAGCTGTTTTTT
d_gene: NA; v_gene: TRBV6-5; j_gene: TRBJ1-1; abundance: NA; CDR3aa: CASRRDTTNTEAFF; CDR3nt: TGTGCCAGCAGAAGGGACACTACGAACACTGAAGCTTTCTTT
d_gene: NA; v_gene: TRBV29-1; j_gene: TRBJ2-3; abundance: many; CDR3aa: CSAVRGTDFTDTQYF; CDR3nt: TGCAGCGCCGTACGAGGGACCGATTTCACAGATACGCAGTATTTT
d_gene: NA; v_gene: TRBV28; j_gene: TRBJ2-5; abundance: NA; CDR3aa: CASTTLQLANVPETQYF; CDR3nt: TGTGCCAGCACAACTTTACAACTAGCAAATGTACCAGAGACCCAGTACTTC
d_gene: NA; v_gene: TRBV20-1; j_gene: TRBJ1-2; abundance: NA; CDR3aa: CSASGVGVLWSYTF; CDR3nt: TGCAGTGCTAGTGGGGTGGGGGTACTATGGAGCTACACCTTC
d_gene: NA; v_gene: TRBV18; j_gene: TRBJ2-1; abundance: NA; CDR3aa: CASSPTTGNEQFF; CDR3nt: TGTGCCAGCTCACCAACGACAGGCAATGAGCAGTTCTTC
d_gene: NA; v_gene: TRBV14; j_gene: TRBJ2-7; abundance: NA; CDR3aa: CASSQQTTSEQYF; CDR3nt: TGTGCCAGCAGCCAGCAAACTACAAGCGAGCAGTACTTC
d_gene: TRBD1; v_gene: TRBV7-9; j_gene: TRBJ1-5; abundance: NA; CDR3aa: CASSPRGGNQPQHF; CDR3nt: TGTGCCAGCAGCCCCAGGGGGGGCAATCAGCCCCAGCATTTT